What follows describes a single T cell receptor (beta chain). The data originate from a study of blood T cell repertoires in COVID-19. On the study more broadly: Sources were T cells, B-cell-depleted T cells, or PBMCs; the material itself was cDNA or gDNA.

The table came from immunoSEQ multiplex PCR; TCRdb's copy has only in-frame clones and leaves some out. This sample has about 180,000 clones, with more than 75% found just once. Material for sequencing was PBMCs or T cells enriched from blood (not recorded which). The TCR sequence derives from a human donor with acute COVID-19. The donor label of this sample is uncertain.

The CDR3 DNA reads as TGTGCCAGCAGCTCCGGGACAGGGGGCTTCAGCGGGGAGCTGTTTTTT. This sequence encodes CASSSGTGGFSGELFF. This chain connects TRBV5-4 to TRBJ2-2; 12 bases line up with TRBD1. V trimming: 3 bases; J trimming: 7 bases; junction bases outside the gene matches: 7. The CDR3 extends over 16 amino acids. The germline gives CDR1 SGHNT, CDR2 YYREEE (reference sequence).